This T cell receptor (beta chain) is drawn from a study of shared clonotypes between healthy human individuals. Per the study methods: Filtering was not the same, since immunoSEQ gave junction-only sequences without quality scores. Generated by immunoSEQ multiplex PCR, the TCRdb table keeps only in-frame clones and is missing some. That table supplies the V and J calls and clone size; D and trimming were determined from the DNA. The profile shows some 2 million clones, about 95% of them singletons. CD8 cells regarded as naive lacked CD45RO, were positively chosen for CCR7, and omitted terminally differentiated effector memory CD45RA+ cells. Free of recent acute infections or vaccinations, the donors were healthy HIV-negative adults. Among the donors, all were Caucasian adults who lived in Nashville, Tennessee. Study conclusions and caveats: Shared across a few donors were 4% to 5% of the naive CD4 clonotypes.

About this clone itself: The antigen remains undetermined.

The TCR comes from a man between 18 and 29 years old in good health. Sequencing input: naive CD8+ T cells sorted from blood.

CDR3: CASSDERLADSYEQYF. CDR3 DNA: TGTGCCAGCAGCGACGAAAGACTAGCGGACTCCTACGAGCAGTACTTC. The chain uses TRBV7-9 and TRBJ2-7; 9 bases map to TRBD2. The V segment lost 5 bases and the J segment 0 bases; nucleotides outside the gene matches: 8. The CDR3 spans 16 residues. Germline values: CDR1 SEHNR, CDR2 FQNEAQ (reference sequence).